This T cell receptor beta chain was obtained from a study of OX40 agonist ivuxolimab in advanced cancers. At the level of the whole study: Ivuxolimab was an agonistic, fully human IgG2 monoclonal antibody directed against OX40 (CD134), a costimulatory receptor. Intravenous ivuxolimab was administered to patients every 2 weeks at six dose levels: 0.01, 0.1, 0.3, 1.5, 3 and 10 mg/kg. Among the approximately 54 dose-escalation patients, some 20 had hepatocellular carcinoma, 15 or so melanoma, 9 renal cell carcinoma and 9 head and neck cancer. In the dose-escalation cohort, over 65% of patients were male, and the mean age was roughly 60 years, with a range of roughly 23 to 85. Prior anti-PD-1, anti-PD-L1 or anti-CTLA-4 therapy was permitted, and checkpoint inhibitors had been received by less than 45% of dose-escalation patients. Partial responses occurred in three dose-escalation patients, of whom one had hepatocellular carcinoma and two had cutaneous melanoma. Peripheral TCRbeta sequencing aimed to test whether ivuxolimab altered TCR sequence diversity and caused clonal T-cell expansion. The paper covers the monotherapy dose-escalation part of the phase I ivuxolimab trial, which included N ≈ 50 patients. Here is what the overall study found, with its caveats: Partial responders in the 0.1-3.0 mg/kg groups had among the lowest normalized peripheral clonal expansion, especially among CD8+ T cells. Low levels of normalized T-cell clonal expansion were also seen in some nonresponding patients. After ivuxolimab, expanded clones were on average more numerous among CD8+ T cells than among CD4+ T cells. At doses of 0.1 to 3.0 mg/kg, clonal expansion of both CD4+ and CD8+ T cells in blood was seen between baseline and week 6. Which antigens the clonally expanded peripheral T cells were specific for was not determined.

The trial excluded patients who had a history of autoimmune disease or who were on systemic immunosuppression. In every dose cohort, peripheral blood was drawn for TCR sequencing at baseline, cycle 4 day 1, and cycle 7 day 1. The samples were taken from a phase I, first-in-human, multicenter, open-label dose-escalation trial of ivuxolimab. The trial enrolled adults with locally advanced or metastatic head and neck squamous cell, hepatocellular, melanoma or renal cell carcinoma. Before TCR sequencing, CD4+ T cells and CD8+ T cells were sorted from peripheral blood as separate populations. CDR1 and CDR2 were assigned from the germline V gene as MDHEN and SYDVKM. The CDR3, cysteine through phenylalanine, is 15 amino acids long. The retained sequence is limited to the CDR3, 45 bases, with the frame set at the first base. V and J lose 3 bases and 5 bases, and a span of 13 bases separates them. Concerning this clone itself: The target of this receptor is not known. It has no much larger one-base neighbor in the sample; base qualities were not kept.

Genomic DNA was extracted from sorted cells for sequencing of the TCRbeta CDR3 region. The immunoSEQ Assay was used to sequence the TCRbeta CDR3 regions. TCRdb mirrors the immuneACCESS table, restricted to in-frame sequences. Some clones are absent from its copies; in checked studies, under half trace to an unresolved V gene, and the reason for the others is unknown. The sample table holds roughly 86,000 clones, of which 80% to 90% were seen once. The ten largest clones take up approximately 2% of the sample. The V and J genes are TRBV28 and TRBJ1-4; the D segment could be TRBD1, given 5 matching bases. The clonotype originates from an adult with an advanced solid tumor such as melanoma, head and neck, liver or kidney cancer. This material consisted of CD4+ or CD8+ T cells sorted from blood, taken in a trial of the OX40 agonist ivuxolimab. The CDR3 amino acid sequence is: CASSLDGRANEKLFF. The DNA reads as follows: TGTGCCAGCAGTTTGGATGGCAGGGCGAATGAAAAACTGTTTTTT.